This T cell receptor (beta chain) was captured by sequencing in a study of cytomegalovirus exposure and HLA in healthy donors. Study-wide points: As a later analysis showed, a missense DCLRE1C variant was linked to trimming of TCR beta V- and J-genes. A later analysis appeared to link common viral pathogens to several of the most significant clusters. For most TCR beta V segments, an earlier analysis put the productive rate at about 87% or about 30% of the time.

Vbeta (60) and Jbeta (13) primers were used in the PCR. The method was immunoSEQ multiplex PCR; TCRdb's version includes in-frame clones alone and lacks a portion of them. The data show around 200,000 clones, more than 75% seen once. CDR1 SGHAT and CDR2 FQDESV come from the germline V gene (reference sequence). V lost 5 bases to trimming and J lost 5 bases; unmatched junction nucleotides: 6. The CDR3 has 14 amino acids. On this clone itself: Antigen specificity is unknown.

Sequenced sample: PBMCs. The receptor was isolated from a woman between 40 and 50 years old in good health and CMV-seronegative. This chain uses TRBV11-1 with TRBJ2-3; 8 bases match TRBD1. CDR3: CASSLRQGKDTQYF. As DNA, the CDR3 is TGTGCCAGCAGCCTCCGACAGGGGAAAGATACGCAGTATTTT.